The T cell receptor (beta chain) under discussion was sequenced for a study of identical twins. Notes on the study in general: It was cross-sectional statistical analysis, not following the same donors, that the conclusions relied on.

A template switching step contributed a universal primer site, while unique molecular identifiers were present in the cDNA. MiXCR, applied by TCRdb to the 5' RACE reads, yields one record per CDR3 protein. Altogether roughly 690,000 distinct CDR3 sequences are present, about 20% being singletons, with the ten largest covering roughly 4%. A few counts support this clonotype. The antigen is unknown. Another study also made use of these data, one on T cells expressing NK-cell markers. From that second work: Investigators obtained TCR beta repertoires from sorted CD3+CD56+NKG2C+, CD3+CD56+NKG2C- and CD3+CD56-NKG2C+ T cells. There were seven HCMV-seropositive donors and one seronegative donor among the eight sequenced.

Sequenced: PBMCs. This TCR was recovered from a woman aged 18-29 years in good health.

DNA for the CDR3: TGTGCCAGCAGTCGACAGGGCAGCTCCTACGAGCAGTACTTC. This translates into CASSRQGSSYEQYF. V usage is TRBV6-1 and J usage is TRBJ2-7; 7 positions match TRBD1. CDR1 and CDR2 from the germline V gene are MNHNS and SASEGT. This CDR3 is 14 amino acids long. Unmatched junction bases numbered 4, after V lost 5 bases and J lost 0 bases.